A single sample gave rise to the 29 T cell receptor beta chains below, sequenced in a study of T cells after yellow fever vaccination. TCRdb used MiXCR to reprocess the 5' RACE reads, holding one entry per CDR3 protein. The repertoire holds a few hundred thousand distinct CDR3 sequences, with 8% to 9.5% as singletons. Sequencing was performed on PBMCs, taken roughly 47 days after the first yellow fever vaccination. Receptors were obtained from a man between 18 and 35 years old who received the YFV17D yellow fever vaccine.

This sequence joins TRBV7-2 and TRBJ1-6; 11 bases map to TRBD1. V shed 1 base, J shed 10 bases, and the junction held 3 bases outside the gene matches. The CDR3 has 15 amino acids. Per germline, CDR1 SGHTA and CDR2 FQGNSA. Written as DNA, the CDR3 is TGTGCCAGCAGCTTAGGGACAGGGGGCTTATCACCCCTCCACTTT. Its translation is CASSLGTGGLSPLHF.

This clonotype was detected a few times. The chain employs TRBV29-1 and TRBJ2-7, with D perhaps TRBD1 (6 bases). The CDR3 has 11 amino acids. CDR1 SQVTM and CDR2 ANQGSEA come from the germline V gene. Trimming removed 4 bases at V and 12 bases at J, with 16 bases between. The CDR3 is CSVGSQGVRYF. CDR3 sequence (DNA): TGCAGCGTTGGATCACAGGGAGTTCGGTACTTC.

The CDR3 here is CASSGQGGSEQYV. In nucleotides, the CDR3 is TGTGCCAGCTCAGGACAGGGAGGTAGCGAGCAGTACGTC. The V gene is TRBV18, the J gene TRBJ2-7; 8 bases are shared with TRBD1. The CDR3 has 13 amino acids. V lost 5 bases to trimming and J lost 6 bases; unmatched junction nucleotides: 6. The germline CDR1 and CDR2 sequences are KGHSH and LQKENI.

The chain carries TRBV7-2 and TRBJ2-3; no reliable D call. CDR3 length equals 13 residues. V lost 3 bases to trimming and J lost 4 bases, with 8 bases between them. Germline V gene sequence: CDR1 SGHTA, CDR2 FQGNSA. CDR3: CASSFARSDTQYF. The CDR3 region has the DNA TGTGCCAGCAGCTTTGCGAGATCAGATACGCAGTATTTT.

This clonotype was found a few times. This chain uses TRBV12-3 or TRBV12-4 with TRBJ1-1; D might be TRBD1 (5 bases). Trimming shortened V by 5 bases and J by 6 bases, and 16 bases separated the two germline ends. The length of the CDR3 is 14 residues. CDR3 sequence (DNA): TGTGCCAGCAGTAGGGGAGGGGTGGGGGCTGAAGCTTTCTTT. Residues: CASSRGGVGAEAFF.

V usage is TRBV4-1 and J usage is TRBJ2-3, with unresolved D. Germline V gene sequence: CDR1 MGHRA, CDR2 YSYEKL. Trimming removed 0 bases at V and 0 bases at J, with 10 bases between. CDR3 length: 16 residues. The CDR3 loop reads CASSQEATPSTDTQYF. As DNA, the CDR3 is TGCGCCAGCAGCCAAGAGGCGACCCCTAGCACAGATACGCAGTATTTT.

The V and J genes are TRBV7-9 and TRBJ2-7, with TRBD1 identical over 10 bases. The CDR3 contains 16 residues. The V gene end was trimmed by 5 bases and the J gene end by 6 bases; junction bases not matched to a gene: 13. Germline values: CDR1 SEHNR, CDR2 FQNEAQ (reference sequence). The CDR3 sequence: CASSLTDRGRGGEQYF. CDR3 DNA: TGTGCCAGCAGCCTAACCGACAGGGGGCGAGGAGGCGAGCAGTACTTC.

This clonotype was detected a few times. The chain employs TRBV7-2 and TRBJ2-3, with D unresolved. With 5 bases removed from V and 2 bases from J, the gap between germline ends came to 14 bases. In germline, CDR1 is SGHTA, CDR2 FQGNSA. This CDR3 comprises 15 residues. The CDR3 sequence: CASSPLGILTDTQYF. CDR3 in DNA: TGTGCCAGCAGCCCGCTTGGGATTCTCACAGATACGCAGTATTTT.

The rearrangement joins TRBV5-1 to TRBJ2-3, with 9 bases lining up with TRBD2. The CDR3 loop spans 16 amino acids. The germline CDR1 and CDR2 sequences are SGHRS and YFSETQ. The V gene end was trimmed by 5 bases and the J gene end by 3 bases; junction bases not matched to a gene: 10. The CDR3 spells CASREGLARGTDTQYF. CDR3 nucleotides: TGCGCCAGCAGGGAAGGACTAGCGCGAGGGACAGATACGCAGTATTTT. Variable domain in full (rest from reference TRBV5-1 and TRBJ2-3): KAGVTQTPRYLIKTRGQQVTLSCSPISGHRSVSWYQQTPGQGLQFLFEYFSETQRNKGNFPGRFSGRQFSNSRSEMNVSTLELGDSALYLCASREGLARGTDTQYFGPGTRLTVL.

This clonotype showed up just a few times. This chain uses TRBV14 with TRBJ2-1; 8 bases are a match to TRBD2. Germline V lookup: CDR1 SGHDN, CDR2 FVKESK. J gave up 6 bases and V 4 bases, and 14 bases lay outside the gene matches. The CDR3 totals 17 residues. The CDR3 here is CASSRNHRGGLINEQFF. In DNA form, the CDR3 reads TGTGCCAGCAGCCGAAATCATCGGGGGGGCCTTATCAATGAGCAGTTCTTC.

The V and J genes are TRBV9 and TRBJ1-1; D is unclear. This CDR3 comprises 12 residues. The germline V gene encodes CDR1 SGDLS and CDR2 YYNGEE. Trimming left V 4 bases short and J 11 bases short, with 15 bases between. CDR3 sequence reads: CASSPLTPRAFF. The CDR3 DNA reads as TGTGCCAGCAGCCCCTTGACGCCTCGGGCTTTCTTT.

This sequence joins TRBV2 and TRBJ2-5; 8 bases line up with TRBD2. The CDR3 has 14 amino acids. Germline CDR1 is SNHLY and CDR2 is FYNNEI. With 4 bases clipped from V and 5 bases from J, the junction kept 6 bases outside the gene matches. The CDR3 DNA is TGTGCCAGCAGTGTAGAAGCGGGGGCGGAGACCCAGTACTTC. Translation gives CASSVEAGAETQYF.

This clonotype was found a few times. The chain recombines TRBV6-2 or TRBV6-3 with TRBJ2-1, with a tentative D call TRBD1 (5 bases). Germline CDR1 MNHEY, CDR2 SVGEGT. CDR3 length: 15 residues. The V end was cut by 7 bases, the J end by 2 bases, with 15 bases between. The CDR3 protein is CASNPGFEAYNEQFF. CDR3 DNA: TGTGCCAGCAACCCAGGGTTCGAGGCCTACAATGAGCAGTTCTTC.

This clonotype showed up just a few times. V gene TRBV7-2 combines with J gene TRBJ2-5, with D possibly TRBD1 on 6 matching bases. The CDR3 loop spans 13 amino acids. V dropped 5 bases and J dropped 3 bases, with 10 bases sitting between them. The germline V gene encodes CDR1 SGHTA and CDR2 FQGNSA. The chain's CDR3 is CASSQYREETQYF. The DNA for the CDR3 is TGTGCCAGCAGCCAGTACAGGGAAGAGACCCAGTACTTC.

This clonotype was counted a few times. This chain joins TRBV5-1 and TRBJ2-7; 8 bases align to TRBD1. The CDR3 has 16 amino acids. V trimming: 6 bases; J trimming: 2 bases; junction bases outside the gene matches: 13. In germline, CDR1 is SGHRS, CDR2 YFSETQ. In nucleotides, the CDR3 is TGCGCCAGCACCTACCCGGACAGGGTTACTACCTACGAGCAGTACGTC. It is translated as CASTYPDRVTTYEQYV.

The V call is TRBV21-1, the J call TRBJ2-7. TRBV21-1 is a known pseudogene. The CDR3 runs 14 residues. DNA of the CDR3: TGTGCCAGCAGCCAGAGAGACCGGTGTTACGAGCAGTACGTC. Residues: CASSQRDRCYEQYV.

This clonotype came up a few times. V usage is TRBV7-2 and J usage is TRBJ2-1; the match to TRBD1 covers 8 bases. Germline CDR1 SGHTA, CDR2 FQGNSA. The CDR3 spans 15 residues. Germline trimming cut 5 bases from V and 8 bases from J; bases unmatched to any gene: 11. The DNA of the CDR3 is TGTGCCAGCAGCCCGAGGGGCAGGGGGCCGGATGAGCAGTTCTTC. Protein product: CASSPRGRGPDEQFF. Complete variable domain (other parts from reference TRBV7-2 and TRBJ2-1): GAGVSQSPSNKVTEKGKDVELRCDPISGHTALYWYRQSLGQGLEFLIYFQGNSAPDKSGLPSDRFSAERTGGSVSTLTIQRTQQEDSAVYLCASSPRGRGPDEQFFGPGTRLTVL.

This clonotype was counted ten times or more. The chain carries TRBV25-1 and TRBJ2-5; 8 nucleotides align to TRBD1. Germline trimming cut 9 bases from V and 5 bases from J; bases unmatched to any gene: 5. CDR3 length: 12 amino acids. Germline V gives CDR1 MGHDK, CDR2 SYGVNS. Here the CDR3 DNA reads TGTGCCAGTAGGACAGGGATGGAGACCCAGTACTTC. It codes for CASRTGMETQYF.

The rearrangement uses TRBV24-1 and TRBJ2-3, with 10 bases fitting TRBD2. The germline V gene encodes CDR1 KGHDR and CDR2 SFDVKD. V lost 3 bases, J lost 1 base, and 12 bases stayed unmatched. The CDR3 sequence is 19 residues long. The CDR3 loop is CATSDGGSGGAGGTDTQYF. The CDR3 DNA reads TGTGCCACCAGTGATGGGGGCAGCGGGGGGGCGGGGGGCACAGATACGCAGTATTTT.

This chain joins TRBV30 and TRBJ1-5; TRBD1 is a possible D gene (6 bases). Germline lookup yields CDR1 GTSNPN and CDR2 SVGIG (reference sequence). V gave up 1 base and J gave up 6 bases, with 10 bases separating them. The CDR3 totals 13 residues. CDR3 DNA: TGTGCCTGGAGTGGGGGGCCGGGTCAGCCCCAGCATTTT. This codes for CAWSGGPGQPQHF.

There are a few counts of this clonotype. The chain couples TRBV5-4 to TRBJ2-3, with TRBD2 matching 10 bases. The germline CDR1 and CDR2 sequences are SGHNT and YYREEE (reference sequence). The length of the CDR3 is 16 residues. The J segment lost 2 bases and the V segment lost 4 bases, leaving 7 bases of the junction unmatched. The CDR3 reads CASSTLTSGFTDTQYF. The CDR3, as DNA: TGTGCCAGCAGCACCCTGACTAGCGGGTTCACAGATACGCAGTATTTT.

This clonotype was observed many times. The chain joins TRBV9 to TRBJ1-2; D gene uncertain. V was trimmed by 3 bases and J by 2 bases, leaving 5 bases between them. The germline CDR1 and CDR2 sequences are SGDLS and YYNGEE. The CDR3 runs to 12 residues. The DNA for the CDR3 is TGTGCCAGCAGCGGCGAAAACTATGGCTACACCTTC. Translating it yields CASSGENYGYTF.

The chain employs TRBV6-4 and TRBJ2-1; D is possibly TRBD1 or TRBD2 (6 bases each). The CDR3 covers 15 residues. Trimming removed 3 bases from V and 7 bases from J, with 16 bases in between. Germline CDR1 reads MRHNA; CDR2 reads SNTAGT. Written as DNA, the CDR3 is TGTGCCAGCAGTGAGATTGCGGGGACACGGAATGAGCAGTTCTTC. Translating it yields CASSEIAGTRNEQFF.

This clonotype was seen a handful of times. The V gene is TRBV6-2 or TRBV6-3, the J gene TRBJ2-5; D not resolved. V was shortened by 2 bases and J by 3 bases, with 4 bases between the two germline ends. Germline loops: CDR1 MNHEY, CDR2 SVGEGT. The CDR3 loop spans 12 amino acids. The CDR3 nucleotides are TGTGCCAGCAGTTACGGGGAAGAGACCCAGTACTTC. It codes for CASSYGEETQYF.

This clonotype was recorded many times. CDR3 sequence: CASSPGQSRQPQHF. CDR3 sequence (DNA): TGCGCCAGCAGCCCTGGACAGTCTCGGCAGCCCCAGCATTTT. The chain combines TRBV5-1 with TRBJ1-5; the D gene is possibly TRBD1 (6 bases). V was clipped by 4 bases and J by 7 bases, with 15 bases between them. CDR3 length: 14 amino acids. Germline V gene lookup returns CDR1 SGHRS and CDR2 YFSETQ.

This clonotype was counted a few times. J is TRBJ2-3 and V is TRBV11-1; tentatively, D is TRBD1 or TRBD2 (7 bases each). V was cut by 10 bases and J by 5 bases, with 34 bases left in between. CDR1 and CDR2 from the germline V gene are SGHAT and FQDESV (reference sequence). This CDR3 comprises 19 residues. CDR3 protein: CATTGKGGRVAGVIDTQYF. CDR3 DNA: TGTGCCACCACCGGGAAAGGGGGCCGAGTCGCGGGGGTTATAGATACGCAGTATTTT.

Here the CDR3 DNA reads TGTGCCAGCAGCCACATCAATTTGGGGGGCTCCTACAATGAGCAGTTCTTC. Encoded protein: CASSHINLGGSYNEQFF. The chain combines TRBV11-2 with TRBJ2-1; TRBD2 might be the D (6 bases). CDR3 size: 17 residues. Germline lookup yields CDR1 SGHAT and CDR2 FQNNGV. Trimming shortened V by 5 bases and J by 0 bases, and 17 bases separated the two germline ends.

This clonotype was observed at least ten times. The J gene is TRBJ1-4, the V gene TRBV6-5, with 8 positions matching TRBD1. Germline lookup yields CDR1 MNHEY and CDR2 SVGAGI. The CDR3 has 12 amino acids. The trim removed 6 bases at V and 8 bases at J, leaving 2 bases unmatched. In nucleotides, the CDR3 is TGTGCCAGCAGCCGGGACAGGGAAAAACTGTTTTTT. It codes for CASSRDREKLFF.

The chain combines TRBV20-1 with TRBJ2-3; TRBD2 matches at 10 bases. Germline CDR1 is DFQATT and CDR2 is SNEGSKA (reference sequence). The CDR3 sequence is 15 residues long. With 3 bases clipped from V and 1 base from J, the junction kept 4 bases outside the gene matches. CDR3 DNA sequence: TGCAGTGCTAGGGAGCGGGGGGGTCGCACAGATACGCAGTATTTT. Translation gives CSARERGGRTDTQYF.